These 31 T cell receptor beta chains came from one sample sequenced in a study of cytotoxic CD8 clonotypes in ibrutinib-treated CLL. Data came from immunoSEQ multiplex PCR; TCRdb stores just in-frame clones and leaves some out. The sample has about 130,000 clones, more than 75% seen once. Material: PBMCs, obtained after 24 months of ibrutinib treatment. These receptor sequences come from a human donor with chronic lymphocytic leukemia.

V gene TRBV4-2 combines with J gene TRBJ2-4; TRBD2 aligns across 10 bases. The CDR3 is 17 residues long. Germline CDR1 is LGHNA and CDR2 is YNFKEQ. V was pared by 4 bases and J by 3 bases, with 9 bases of the junction left unmatched. CDR3 protein: CASSLRGTSAGKNIQYF. CDR3 nucleotides: TGTGCCAGCAGCCTCCGCGGGACTAGCGCAGGCAAAAACATTCAGTACTTC.

Written as DNA, the CDR3 is TGTGCCAGCAGCCCCCCGGGGCCCTTTGGGGAACTGTTTTTT. Translating it yields CASSPPGPFGELFF. The chain has TRBV4-2 and TRBJ1-4, with D tentatively TRBD1 (5 bases). Per germline, CDR1 LGHNA and CDR2 YNFKEQ. This CDR3 region has 14 residues. Trimming removed 4 bases from V and 12 bases from J, with 18 bases in between.

This clone was counted between two and nine times. The chain recombines TRBV7-6 with TRBJ1-6; no clear D gene. Germline CDR1 is SGHVS and CDR2 is FNYEAQ. Between the trimmed V and J ends, which lost 1 base and 7 bases, there was a span of 5 bases. The CDR3 runs 13 residues. The CDR3 protein is CASSLEQNSPLHF. The DNA for the CDR3 is TGTGCCAGCAGCTTAGAGCAGAATTCACCCCTCCACTTT. Together with reference TRBV7-6 and TRBJ1-6, the CDR3 gives the full variable domain: GAGVSQSPRYKVTKRGQDVALRCDPISGHVSLYWYRQALGQGPEFLTYFNYEAQQDKSGLPNDRFSAERPEGSISTLTIQRTEQRDSAMYRCASSLEQNSPLHFGNGTRLTVT.

The chain links TRBV27 to TRBJ2-5; no definite D call. The CDR3 runs to 12 residues. V dropped 1 base and J dropped 4 bases, with 4 bases sitting between them. The germline CDR1 and CDR2 sequences are MNHEY and SMNVEV (reference sequence). As DNA, the CDR3 is TGTGCCAGCAGTTTATTGGGAGAGACCCAGTACTTC. Encoded protein: CASSLLGETQYF.

V gene TRBV9 combines with J gene TRBJ2-1, with D maybe TRBD1 (6 bases). Germline loops: CDR1 SGDLS, CDR2 YYNGEE. V lost 6 bases and J 6 bases, leaving 16 bases between the germline ends. The CDR3 covers 14 residues. The CDR3 nucleotides are TGTGCCAGCACCCGACTCCCCAGGGGCAATGAGCAGTTCTTC. Encoded protein: CASTRLPRGNEQFF.

V gene TRBV13 combines with J gene TRBJ2-1; D remains ambiguous. Germline V gene sequence: CDR1 PRHDT, CDR2 FYEKMQ (reference sequence). Deletions cut 3 bases from V and 6 bases from J, with 3 bases between. CDR3 size: 11 residues. This chain's CDR3 is CASSFGNEQFF. The CDR3 nucleotides read TGTGCCAGCAGCTTTGGCAATGAGCAGTTCTTC.

The chain recombines TRBV6-1 with TRBJ2-1, with TRBD1 matching over 9 bases. Germline trimming cut 7 bases from V and 1 base from J; bases unmatched to any gene: 5. The CDR3 is made up of 15 amino acids. Per the germline V gene, CDR1 is MNHNS and CDR2 is SASEGT. Written as DNA, the CDR3 is TGTGCCAGCACCGTGGGACAGGGTTCCTACAATGAGCAGTTCTTC. Protein: CASTVGQGSYNEQFF.

The V call is TRBV9, the J call TRBJ1-1; 7 bases align to TRBD1. The V and J ends lost 3 bases and 10 bases, in that order; junction bases with no gene match: 12. Germline V CDR1 and CDR2: SGDLS, YYNGEE. The CDR3 has 14 amino acids. Here the CDR3 DNA reads TGTGCCAGCAGCGCGTATCGGGACAGTGGTAGAGCTTTCTTT. Encoded protein: CASSAYRDSGRAFF.

The chain links TRBV28 to TRBJ2-6; the D gene could be TRBD1 or TRBD2 (6 bases each). The CDR3 length is 15 residues. The germline V gene encodes CDR1 MDHEN and CDR2 SYDVKM. Trimming shortened V by 5 bases and J by 4 bases, and 12 bases separated the two germline ends. For the CDR3, the DNA is TGTGCCAGCAGTACGGGGGCGGCGGGGGCCAACGTCCTGACTTTC. It translates to CASSTGAAGANVLTF.

The gene calls are TRBV6-6 and TRBJ1-5, with D possibly TRBD1 on 6 matching bases. The CDR3 has 16 residues. Per the germline V gene, CDR1 is MNHNY and CDR2 is SVGAGI (reference sequence). V lost 2 bases to trimming and J lost 4 bases, with 15 bases between them. In DNA form, the CDR3 reads TGTGCCAGCAGTTACCGGTGGGGGCAGGGGAATCAGCCCCAGCATTTT. Translated: CASSYRWGQGNQPQHF.

V usage is TRBV28 and J usage is TRBJ2-5; D is undetermined. The ends were cut back, 6 bases at V and 1 base at J, with 9 bases in the middle. This CDR3 spans 13 amino acids. Germline-derived CDR1 and CDR2 are MDHEN and SYDVKM. CDR3 region: CASRFQAQETQYF. The CDR3 nucleotides are TGTGCCAGCAGGTTCCAGGCCCAAGAGACCCAGTACTTC.

The chain recombines TRBV5-4 with TRBJ2-5; a weak D match, TRBD1 (6 bases). Germline values: CDR1 SGHNT, CDR2 YYREEE (reference sequence). This CDR3 is built from 16 residues. Trimming took off 0 bases at V and 7 bases at J, with 19 bases between the two ends. The CDR3, as DNA: TGTGCCAGCAGCTTGGGCCTTCCCAGGGGTGGGGGGACCCAGTACTTC. Protein sequence: CASSLGLPRGGGTQYF.

The chain joins TRBV5-5 to TRBJ2-1; D possibly matches TRBD1 or TRBD2 (6 bases each). Per the germline V gene, CDR1 is SGHKS and CDR2 is YYEKEE (reference sequence). V was trimmed by 0 bases and J by 8 bases, leaving 18 bases between them. The CDR3 is made up of 16 amino acids. CDR3 amino acids: CASSLGGTLALDEQFF. The CDR3 region has the DNA TGTGCCAGCAGCTTGGGGGGGACACTAGCTCTGGATGAGCAGTTCTTC.

This chain connects TRBV6-5 to TRBJ2-3; 7 bases align to TRBD2. Germline-derived CDR1 and CDR2 are MNHEY and SVGAGI. The V and J ends lost 2 bases and 2 bases, in that order; junction bases with no gene match: 4. There are 15 residues in the CDR3. The CDR3 reads CASSYGGDYTDTQYF. As DNA, the CDR3 is TGTGCCAGCAGTTACGGGGGGGACTACACAGATACGCAGTATTTT.

This clone was observed once. V is TRBV6-4 and J is TRBJ1-4, with no clear D. Trimming pared 3 bases from V and 7 bases from J, leaving 12 bases between. The CDR3 is 14 residues long. Germline loops: CDR1 MRHNA, CDR2 SNTAGT. The CDR3 loop is CASSDGVSSEKLFF. The DNA for the CDR3 is TGTGCCAGCAGTGATGGGGTAAGCTCTGAAAAACTGTTTTTT.

J is TRBJ1-1 and V is TRBV7-3, with 10 bases identical to TRBD1. Germline V gene lookup returns CDR1 SGHTA and CDR2 FQGTGA. The CDR3 has 16 residues. Trimming cost V 1 base and J 5 bases; bases outside gene matches: 7. CDR3 in amino acids: CASSLMGTGAGTEAFF. The CDR3 nucleotides are TGTGCCAGCAGCTTAATGGGGACAGGGGCTGGGACTGAAGCTTTCTTT.

This chain joins TRBV2 and TRBJ2-3, with 7 bases that match TRBD2. The CDR3 sequence is 12 residues long. Germline loops: CDR1 SNHLY, CDR2 FYNNEI. J gave up 4 bases and V 11 bases, and 6 bases lay outside the gene matches. The CDR3 sequence: CAGGGEADTQYF. CDR3 bases: TGTGCCGGCGGGGGTGAGGCAGATACGCAGTATTTT.

As concerns this clone: The junction and the germline gene differ at one end; a read error may be behind it. The rearrangement links TRBV7-2 to TRBJ2-5, with 11 bases aligning to TRBD2. This CDR3 spans 14 amino acids. Germline loops: CDR1 SGHTA, CDR2 FQGNSA. CDR3 in amino acids: CASSIAGGRETQYF. The CDR3, as DNA: TGTGCCAGCAGCATAGCGGGAGGGCGGGAGACCCAGTACTTC.

The rearrangement uses TRBV12-5 and TRBJ1-5; possibly TRBD1 for D (5 bases). Germline loops: CDR1 LGHNT, CDR2 FRNRAP. This CDR3 is 12 amino acids long. V lost 7 bases to trimming and J lost 9 bases, with 13 bases between them. In DNA form, the CDR3 reads TGTGCTAGTGCCCTCGGGGGGGGGCCCCAGCATTTT. Its translation: CASALGGGPQHF.

The rearrangement uses TRBV28 and TRBJ2-1; D call uncertain. The germline CDR1 and CDR2 sequences are MDHEN and SYDVKM. The CDR3 has 12 amino acids. V was clipped by 11 bases and J by 0 bases, with 8 bases between them. The CDR3 coding sequence is TGTGCCGGCTCTCGCTCCTACAATGAGCAGTTCTTC. This gives the protein CAGSRSYNEQFF.

CDR3: CAISETTAEGYTF. The CDR3 DNA reads TGTGCCATCAGTGAGACAACCGCGGAGGGCTACACCTTC. The chain employs TRBV10-3 and TRBJ1-2; the D is unclear. V gave up 2 bases and J gave up 8 bases, with 12 bases separating them. CDR3 length equals 13 residues. Germline CDR1 ENHRY, CDR2 SYGVKD.

The chain links TRBV9 to TRBJ2-1; D possibly corresponds to TRBD1 (5 bases). Germline V gene sequence: CDR1 SGDLS, CDR2 YYNGEE. The CDR3 is 14 amino acids. V lost 4 bases to trimming and J lost 9 bases, with 17 bases between them. CDR3 in amino acids: CASSQPHWGTEQFF. In nucleotides, the CDR3 is TGTGCCAGCAGCCAACCCCATTGGGGCACTGAGCAGTTCTTC.

This clone appeared a few times. The DNA of the CDR3 is TGTGCCAGCAGCCTACCCCCGGGACAGGGAGGGAATGGCTACACCTTC. Translating gives CASSLPPGQGGNGYTF. V and J are TRBV28 and TRBJ1-2, with TRBD1 identical over 9 bases. Trimming removed 6 bases from V and 6 bases from J; junction bases left unmatched: 14. The CDR3 covers 16 residues. Germline CDR1 and CDR2: MDHEN and SYDVKM.

V is TRBV28 and J is TRBJ2-7, with D possibly TRBD2 on 6 matching bases. Trimming left V 5 bases short and J 4 bases short, with 27 bases between. CDR3 length equals 18 residues. The germline CDR1 and CDR2 sequences are MDHEN and SYDVKM. CDR3 coding DNA: TGTGCCAGCAGTCCACCCGGTCAGCGGAGGGCCTTGGTGTACGAGCAGTACTTC. Residues: CASSPPGQRRALVYEQYF.

The J gene is TRBJ1-1, the V gene TRBV5-6; tentative D call: TRBD1 (5 bases). Trimming took off 4 bases at V and 7 bases at J, with 11 bases between the two ends. This CDR3 has 12 residues. Germline CDR1 reads SGHDT; CDR2 reads YYEEEE. The CDR3 here is CASSLGVYEAFF. The CDR3 DNA is TGTGCCAGCAGCCTGGGGGTATATGAAGCTTTCTTT.

The chain joins TRBV19 to TRBJ1-3; D call uncertain. Germline V lookup: CDR1 LNHDA, CDR2 SQIVND (reference sequence). V lost 4 bases, J lost 1 base, and 20 bases lay in between. The CDR3 length is 18 residues. CDR3 protein: CASSSIDSVWTSGNTIYF. DNA of the CDR3: TGTGCCAGTAGTAGTATAGACTCGGTGTGGACGTCTGGAAACACCATATATTTT.

The chain carries TRBV10-3 and TRBJ2-5; D ambiguous. This CDR3 has 12 residues. The V end was cut by 3 bases, the J end by 4 bases, with 6 bases between. From germline, CDR1 is ENHRY and CDR2 SYGVKD. CDR3 protein: CAISEERETQYF. The CDR3 DNA reads TGTGCCATCAGTGAAGAGCGAGAGACCCAGTACTTC.

The chain recombines TRBV28 with TRBJ1-2, with D unclear. Trimming shortened V by 5 bases and J by 10 bases, and 14 bases separated the two germline ends. In germline, CDR1 is MDHEN, CDR2 SYDVKM. The CDR3 covers 12 residues. The CDR3 sequence is CASSPTPWDYTF. DNA of the CDR3: TGTGCCAGCAGTCCAACACCTTGGGACTACACCTTC.

This rearrangement joins TRBV6-5 to TRBJ1-5; 7 bases are a match to TRBD1. This CDR3 region has 14 residues. Germline V gives CDR1 MNHEY, CDR2 SVGAGI. V shed 4 bases and J 4 bases; nucleotides not matched to a gene: 4. The CDR3 nucleotides are TGTGCCAGCAGTTCCTCGGGACAGAATCAGCCCCAGCATTTT. Protein product: CASSSSGQNQPQHF.

This clone was detected only a few times. The gene calls are TRBV18 and TRBJ1-1, with D possibly matching TRBD1 (6 bases). There are 14 residues in the CDR3. Trimming removed 4 bases from V and 2 bases from J, with 11 bases in between. Germline V gene sequence: CDR1 KGHSH, CDR2 LQKENI. This CDR3 reads CASSRGGRNTEAFF. Here the CDR3 DNA reads TGTGCCAGCTCACGAGGGGGGAGAAACACTGAAGCTTTCTTT.

Only a few counts were recorded for this clone. The rearrangement joins TRBV27 to TRBJ1-5; D not certain. The germline V gene encodes CDR1 MNHEY and CDR2 SMNVEV (reference sequence). The CDR3 is 15 residues long. Trimming removed 5 bases at V and 0 bases at J, with 11 bases between. CDR3 bases: TGTGCCAGCAGTCCCCGATTTTATAGCAATCAGCCCCAGCATTTT. Its translation: CASSPRFYSNQPQHF.